This T cell receptor beta chain was retrieved from a study of vaccination effects on CD4 cells after COVID-19. CDR1 and CDR2 (germline): SGHTA, FQGTGA. V lost 5 bases to trimming and J lost 4 bases, with 11 bases between them. The CDR3 spans 13 residues. Some clones are missing from TCRdb's copy, which holds only in-frame ones; the method was immunoSEQ multiplex PCR. The top ten clones hold around 6.5% of a sample with more than 20,000 clones, 75% to 80% of them seen once. A remark on this clone: Its antigen is currently unknown.

Antigen-specific CD4+ T cells were expanded with viral peptide pools in the ViraFEST assay before sequencing. At the end of nine to ten days of culture, CD4+ T cells were isolated. The vaccine given was either BNT162b2 or mRNA-1273, in two doses. For each well, 2 million to 2.5 million PBMC were cultured with about 9.4 IU/ml IL-2 and roughly 9.2 ug/ml peptides. Sequencing used CD4+ T cells from PBMCs cultured with SARS-CoV-2 spike peptides, obtained after COVID-19 vaccination. The origin of this receptor is a human donor who received a COVID-19 vaccine. Some clones in this sample may be carry-over from other donors' samples. V is TRBV7-3 and J is TRBJ2-5, with no clear D. DNA of the CDR3: TGTGCCAGCAGCGCCCTCCCGTCAGAGACCCAGTACTTC. This encodes CASSALPSETQYF.